These T cell receptor beta chains were read from a single sample in a study of a mutant IDH1 vaccine in newly diagnosed glioma. Only in-frame clones appear in the TCRdb table, and some are missing; sequencing was by immunoSEQ multiplex PCR. The sample has 60,000 to 85,000 clones; 85% to 90% are singletons. Antigen specificity for these receptors is unknown. The specimen was PBMCs, collected from a glioma patient whose treatment included an IDH1 peptide vaccine. The source is a woman between 50 and 59 years old with glioma. Both conserved end residues are part of each CDR3. The order of the fields is D gene, J gene, clone size, V gene, CDR3 DNA, CDR3 protein. The D gene is left open where the match is weak. Not all rows give a size; the values are once, few, many and, for expanded clones, a class.

-	TRBJ2-3	-	TRBV9	TGTGCCAGCAGCGAGGGGGGGCGGGTCCCCACAGATACGCAGTATTTT	CASSEGGRVPTDTQYF
TRBD1	TRBJ2-1	-	TRBV19	TGTGCCAGTAGGAGGGGGGACAGGAACAATGAGCAGTTCTTC	CASRRGDRNNEQFF
-	TRBJ1-2	-	TRBV29-1	TGCAGCGTTGGGGTCAGCTCCTATGGCTACACCTTC	CSVGVSSYGYTF
TRBD2	TRBJ2-5	-	TRBV10-2	TGCGCCAGCAGTGAGTCGATAACTAGCGGGAGGGCAAAGACCCAGTACTTC	CASSESITSGRAKTQYF
-	TRBJ1-5	-	TRBV15	TGTGCCACCAGCAGAGAAGGGAGTGGCAATCAGCCCCAGCATTTT	CATSREGSGNQPQHF
TRBD1	TRBJ1-1	few	TRBV18	TGTGCCAGCTCACCACCGTTACAGGGGGTGAACACTGAAGCTTTCTTT	CASSPPLQGVNTEAFF
-	TRBJ1-2	-	TRBV10-3	TGTGCCATTTCGGCGGGACATACCCCGACTAACTATGGCTACACCTTC	CAISAGHTPTNYGYTF
TRBD1	TRBJ1-3	-	TRBV5-4	TGTGCCAGCAGCTGGGGACAGGAGGGCAGGTCTGGAAACACCATATATTTT	CASSWGQEGRSGNTIYF
-	TRBJ1-1	-	TRBV19	TGTGCCAGTAGTATAATTGGCACTGAAGCTTTCTTT	CASSIIGTEAFF
TRBD1	TRBJ1-2	-	TRBV19	TGTGCCAGTCAGGGACAGCCTTCTAACTATGGCTACACCTTC	CASQGQPSNYGYTF
TRBD2	TRBJ2-7	-	TRBV5-4	TGTGCCAGCAGCCCGGGACTAGCGGGAGTCGAGCAGTACTTC	CASSPGLAGVEQYF
-	TRBJ2-5	-	TRBV5-1	TGCGCCAGCAATGATTTGGGGGAGACCCAGTACTTC	CASNDLGETQYF
TRBD1	TRBJ1-2	-	TRBV6-5	TGTGCCAGCAGTACATGGGACAGGGAGACGGTTGGCTACACCTTC	CASSTWDRETVGYTF
TRBD2	TRBJ2-7	-	TRBV30	TGTGCCTCCACTAGCGAAAACTCCTACGAGCAGTACTTC	CASTSENSYEQYF
-	TRBJ2-7	few	TRBV11-2	TGTGCCAGCAGCTCCATCTCTAGGGAGCAGTACTTC	CASSSISREQYF
-	TRBJ2-4	-	TRBV18	TGTGCCAGCTCACCTCTGGAAGGGGTGCGGCAAAACATTCAGTACTTC	CASSPLEGVRQNIQYF
-	TRBJ2-7	-	TRBV11-2	TGTGCCAGCAGCTCTATCCAGGGTATCAGCTCCTACGAGCAGTACTTC	CASSSIQGISSYEQYF
TRBD2	TRBJ2-7	once	TRBV5-1	TGCGCCAGCAGCTTGAGCTGGGGGGGTAGCCACGAGCAGTACTTC	CASSLSWGGSHEQYF
TRBD2	TRBJ2-2	-	TRBV18	TGTGCCAGCTCACCACTCAGTCTAGCGGGAGTCGATACCGGGGAGCTGTTTTTT	CASSPLSLAGVDTGELFF
TRBD1	TRBJ1-1	-	TRBV30	TGTGCCTGGAGTCCTCGACCGGGACAGGGGGCCGTGAACACTGAAGCTTTCTTT	CAWSPRPGQGAVNTEAFF
-	TRBJ1-2	-	TRBV6-5	TGTGCCAGCAGTTACTCCCCAGGCACTAACTATGGCTACACCTTC	CASSYSPGTNYGYTF
-	TRBJ2-2	-	TRBV7-9	TGTGCCAGCAGCTTTTTTACATCAGGGGACACCGGGGAGCTGTTTTTT	CASSFFTSGDTGELFF
-	TRBJ1-5	-	TRBV5-6	TGTGCCAGCAGCTTGGGCGGGGGCCCTAGCAATCAGCCCCAGCATTTT	CASSLGGGPSNQPQHF
-	TRBJ1-1	-	TRBV4-1	TGCGCCAGCAGCCAAACGACAGCCCGAGGCACTGAAGCTTTCTTT	CASSQTTARGTEAFF
-	TRBJ1-5	-	TRBV11-1	TGTGCCAGCAGCCCGGTGGTAGGGGCTCGCAATCAGCCCCAGCATTTT	CASSPVVGARNQPQHF
TRBD2	TRBJ2-5	-	TRBV30	TGTGCCTGGAGCCAGGGACTAGCGGCCCAAGAGACCCAGTACTTC	CAWSQGLAAQETQYF
-	TRBJ1-5	-	TRBV11-2	TGTGCCAGCAGCTTTGGCGCAGGGCGCGATCAGCCCCAGCATTTT	CASSFGAGRDQPQHF
-	TRBJ2-7	-	TRBV6-5	TGTGCCAGATCTGATGACGAGCAGTACTTC	CARSDDEQYF
-	TRBJ1-1	-	TRBV27	TGTGCCACTCGGGCAGGGAACACTGAAGCTTTCTTT	CATRAGNTEAFF
-	TRBJ2-1	-	TRBV25-1	TGTGCCAGCAGTGTCTTCCGGGGAGGGCAGTTCTTC	CASSVFRGGQFF
-	TRBJ2-3	-	TRBV27	TGTGCCAGCAGTTTCTCCGTTCCAGTGGGAGTCACAGATACGCAGTATTTT	CASSFSVPVGVTDTQYF
-	TRBJ1-5	-	TRBV28	TGTGCCAGCAGTTTTTTTCGGAACAATCAGCCCCAGCATTTT	CASSFFRNNQPQHF
-	TRBJ2-2	-	TRBV27	TGTGCCAGCAGTAACTGGCAGGGCGGGGAGCTGTTTTTT	CASSNWQGGELFF
-	TRBJ2-2	-	TRBV18	TGTGCCAGCCAAGAGGACACTTCGAACACCGGGGAGCTGTTTTTT	CASQEDTSNTGELFF
TRBD1	TRBJ1-4	-	TRBV5-4	TGTGCCAGCAGCCCCGGGACAGACAATGAAAAACTGTTTTTT	CASSPGTDNEKLFF